Listed below are T cell receptor beta chains from one sample, sequenced in a study of vaccination and CD4 T cells after COVID-19. Antigen specificity for these receptors is unknown. TCRdb used MiXCR to reprocess the PCR reads, holding one entry per CDR3 protein. The repertoire includes some 9,600 distinct CDR3 sequences, just under 65% of them detected once, and roughly 35% sits in the top ten. Sequenced sample: CD4+ T cells from blood, cultured in vitro. These receptor sequences come from a human donor who had recovered from COVID-19. CDR3s include the opening cysteine and the closing phenylalanine or tryptophan. The D gene is left open where the match is weak. A clone size is listed for some rows: how often the clone was seen (once, few, many), or a class if it is expanded.

>-|TRBJ2-3|once|TRBV10-3
TGTGCCACAACCGGTCCTAGCACAGATACGCAGTATTTT
CATTGPSTDTQYF
>-|TRBJ1-2|-|TRBV6-1
TGTGCCAGCAGGAGTGGGGGGCAACAATATGGCTACACCTTC
CASRSGGQQYGYTF
>-|TRBJ1-3|-|TRBV2
TGTGCCAGCAACTACCTCTCTGGAAACACCATATATTTT
CASNYLSGNTIYF
>TRBD1|TRBJ2-7|few|TRBV6-1
TGTGCCAGCAGTGTGGACAGGGGTGGGGGCGAGCAGTACTTC
CASSVDRGGGEQYF
>-|TRBJ1-2|few|TRBV19
TGTGCCAGCTCCAGGGCCCTCTTTCTCAATGGCTACACCTTC
CASSRALFLNGYTF
>-|TRBJ1-2|-|TRBV6-1
TGTGCCATCACGCCCTTCCAGGACTATGGCTACACCTTC
CAITPFQDYGYTF
>TRBD2|TRBJ2-1|-|TRBV30
TGTGCCTGGAGTGTGGGGCTAGCGGGAGGCCCCAATGAGCAGTTCTTC
CAWSVGLAGGPNEQFF
>TRBD1|TRBJ1-2|-|TRBV28
TGTGCCAGCAGTCCCCCTGGGGACAGAGGAGGCTACACCTTC
CASSPPGDRGGYTF
>-|TRBJ1-2|large|TRBV10-3
TGTGCCATCAGTGGACCTCGGGCAGGGCCAAGTTTGGGCTACACCTTC
CAISGPRAGPSLGYTF
>-|TRBJ1-1|-|TRBV30
TGTGCCTGGGGAGTCCTTACCCCAGCGGGAAACACTGAAGCTTTCTTT
CAWGVLTPAGNTEAFF
>TRBD1|TRBJ1-1|-|TRBV27
TGTGCCAGCAGTACCTTGGACAGGGTGAACACTGAAGCTTTCTTT
CASSTLDRVNTEAFF
>-|TRBJ1-1|-|TRBV30
TGTGCCTGGAGTGTACTCATGAACACTGAAGCTTTCTTT
CAWSVLMNTEAFF
>-|TRBJ2-3|-|TRBV27
TGTGCCAGCAGTCCACAACTAGGGACTAGCACAGATACGCAGTATTTT
CASSPQLGTSTDTQYF
>-|TRBJ1-1|-|TRBV30
TGTGCCTGGGCCTCTACAGGGAAAGCTTTCTTT
CAWASTGKAFF
>TRBD1|TRBJ1-2|few|TRBV19
TGTGCCAGTAGTGCGGACAAACAGGGGTACTATGGCTACACCTTC
CASSADKQGYYGYTF
>TRBD1|TRBJ1-2|-|TRBV19
TGTGCCAGTTCCGGACAGGGTTGGGGTGGCTACACCTTC
CASSGQGWGGYTF
>TRBD2|TRBJ2-1|once|TRBV28
TGTGCCAGCAGTCCCGGACTAGCGGGCTACAATGAGCAGTTCTTC
CASSPGLAGYNEQFF
>TRBD2|TRBJ2-5|-|TRBV5-1
TGCGCCAGCAGCCCGGGACTAGCGGAGGAAGAGACCCAGTACTTC
CASSPGLAEEETQYF
>-|TRBJ2-7|once|TRBV11-3
TGTGCCAGCAGCTTAGGCGGACAGAGCTCCTACGAGCAGTACTTC
CASSLGGQSSYEQYF
>-|TRBJ2-3|-|TRBV6-1
TGTGCCAGCAGTCCCACGGGGGATACGCAGTATTTT
CASSPTGDTQYF
>-|TRBJ2-3|few|TRBV6-2/TRBV6-3
TGTGCCACTCTCCCTTCTGGGCGCACAGATACGCAGTATTTT
CATLPSGRTDTQYF
>-|TRBJ1-1|-|TRBV12-3/TRBV12-4
TGTGCCAGCAGTTTAGATACGGGGGGGAACACTGAAGCTTTCTTT
CASSLDTGGNTEAFF
>-|TRBJ2-7|-|TRBV20-1
TGCAGTGCTAGAGATCCTGGTCCCGTCTCCTACGAGCAGTACTTC
CSARDPGPVSYEQYF
>-|TRBJ2-7|-|TRBV28
TGTGCCAGCAGACCTACAGGGTCCACCTACGAGCAGTACTTC
CASRPTGSTYEQYF
>-|TRBJ2-1|-|TRBV7-9
TGTGCCAGCAGCTCCCGAATTGGGAATGAGCAGTTCTTC
CASSSRIGNEQFF
>-|TRBJ1-5|-|TRBV20-1
TGCAGTGCTAGAGAAGGGGGAACGGTCAATCAGCCCCAGCATTTT
CSAREGGTVNQPQHF
>TRBD1|TRBJ2-3|few|TRBV20-1
TGCAGTGCTAGAGATATGCGACAGGGGAGCACAGATACGCAGTATTTT
CSARDMRQGSTDTQYF
>TRBD2|TRBJ2-1|-|TRBV5-4
TGTGCCAGCAGCCCCAGCGGGGGATCCTACAATGAGCAGTTCTTC
CASSPSGGSYNEQFF
>-|TRBJ1-1|-|TRBV5-1
TGCGCCAGCAGCTCAACTGACATGCGTCCTGAAGCTTTCTTT
CASSSTDMRPEAFF
>-|TRBJ2-5|few|TRBV11-3
TGTGCCAGCAGCCCAAGAAGAGGAGGGGTCCTACAAGAGACCCAGTACTTC
CASSPRRGGVLQETQYF
>-|TRBJ1-1|-|TRBV6-1
TGTGCCAGCAGTAAAATAGGTGGGTCGTATAGACAGCCAATGAACACTGAAGCTTTCTTT
CASSKIGGSYRQPMNTEAFF
>TRBD1|TRBJ1-2|-|TRBV6-1
TGTGCCAGCATTTTAGGGTCGGGGACAGGGGCGGTCGGCTACACCTTC
CASILGSGTGAVGYTF
>-|TRBJ2-7|once|TRBV7-9
TGTGCCAGCAGCTTAGAGGGCGGACCCTACGAGCAGTACTTC
CASSLEGGPYEQYF
>TRBD1|TRBJ1-1|-|TRBV6-1
TGTGCCAGCAGTGCAATTACAGGGGGGAAAGCTGAAGCTTTCTTT
CASSAITGGKAEAFF
>TRBD1|TRBJ1-1|-|TRBV4-2
TGTGCCAGCAGCCAAGAAGGGGACAGGGGGCCCCGGGCTTTCTTT
CASSQEGDRGPRAFF
>TRBD2|TRBJ2-3|-|TRBV4-3
TGCGCCAGCAGCCAAGATACCGGGGGGGGCACAGATACGCAGTATTTT
CASSQDTGGGTDTQYF
>TRBD2|TRBJ2-7|-|TRBV27
TGTGCCAGCAGTCCGATAGCGGGAAGGGTCTACGAGCAGTACTTC
CASSPIAGRVYEQYF
>TRBD1|TRBJ2-6|-|TRBV20-1
TGCAGTGCTCATTCCGGGACAGGGCGCTCTGGGGCCAACGTCCTGACTTTC
CSAHSGTGRSGANVLTF
>TRBD1|TRBJ2-2|-|TRBV12-3/TRBV12-4
TGTGCCAGCAGTATCGGAGAACAGGGGGCCGGGGAGCTGTTTTTT
CASSIGEQGAGELFF
>-|TRBJ1-6|-|TRBV11-3
TGTGCCAGCAGCTTTACACAGGACGATTCACCCCTCCACTTT
CASSFTQDDSPLHF
>-|TRBJ2-4|few|TRBV4-1
TGCGCCAGCAGCCAACTAGCCAAAAACATTCAGTACTTC
CASSQLAKNIQYF
>-|TRBJ1-2|once|TRBV7-2
TGTGCCAGCAGCTTAAAAGGGGAGGGTTACTATGGCTACACCTTC
CASSLKGEGYYGYTF
>-|TRBJ1-1|-|TRBV11-3
TGTGCCAGCAGCCGGGGTCGGGGGACCCCAACTGAAGCTTTCTTT
CASSRGRGTPTEAFF
>-|TRBJ1-5|-|TRBV2
TGTGCCAGCAGTCGAGAGGGAAGCAATCAGCCCCAGCATTTT
CASSREGSNQPQHF
>-|TRBJ1-2|-|TRBV25-1
TGTGCCAGCAGTGAATCAGGGTATATGGATGGCTACACCTTC
CASSESGYMDGYTF
>-|TRBJ1-5|-|TRBV19
TGTGCCAGTAGTATCTCAGGGAATCAGCCCCAGCATTTT
CASSISGNQPQHF
>TRBD1|TRBJ1-1|-|TRBV6-2/TRBV6-3
TGTGCCAGCAGTCCTCAACGACAGGGGACGAACACTGAAGCTTTCTTT
CASSPQRQGTNTEAFF
>-|TRBJ1-5|-|TRBV27
TGTGCCAGCAGTTTATTGCCAGGGACGGGCAATAGCAATCAGCCCCAGCATTTT
CASSLLPGTGNSNQPQHF
>-|TRBJ1-6|few|TRBV7-2
TGTGCCAGCAGCCCAGTTAATTCACCCCTCCACTTT
CASSPVNSPLHF
>TRBD1|TRBJ1-5|few|TRBV10-3
TGTGCCATCAGTATGGGACAGTTCGGTCAGCCCCAGCATTTT
CAISMGQFGQPQHF
>-|TRBJ1-1|-|TRBV18
TGTGCCAGCTCACCACAGAACACTGAAGCTTTCTTT
CASSPQNTEAFF
>-|TRBJ1-3|-|TRBV28
TGTGCCAGCAGTTTATTCGGTGGCAGGGAAGAAAACACCATATATTTT
CASSLFGGREENTIYF
>-|TRBJ2-2|-|TRBV10-3
TGTGCCATCAGTGAGGTGGGAGGGAACACCGGGGAGCTGTTTTTT
CAISEVGGNTGELFF
>TRBD1|TRBJ1-2|few|TRBV5-8
TGTGCCGGCGGCCGAACAGGGGCTGCGAGCTATGGCTACACCTTC
CAGGRTGAASYGYTF
>-|TRBJ1-6|-|TRBV6-5
TGTGCCAGCAGTTACAAGGGCTCACCCCTCCACTTT
CASSYKGSPLHF
>-|TRBJ1-1|once|TRBV11-3
TGTGCCAGCAGCCCAGGAGGTTGGAACACTGAAGCTTTCTTT
CASSPGGWNTEAFF
>TRBD1|TRBJ1-1|few|TRBV27
TGTGCCAGCACCGACAGGGGGACGGGGAACACTGAAGCTTTCTTT
CASTDRGTGNTEAFF
>-|TRBJ2-1|-|TRBV15
TGTGCCACCAGCAGAGATCTTGAGAGGGGCAATGAGCAGTTCTTC
CATSRDLERGNEQFF
>TRBD2|TRBJ2-1|-|TRBV5-1
TGCGCCAGCAGCTTGGATCGGGCGGGAGTAATGGATGAGCAGTTCTTC
CASSLDRAGVMDEQFF
>-|TRBJ2-2|few|TRBV11-3
TGTGCCAGCAGCCCCCGAGGGGCGGTGAACACCGGGGAGCTGTTTTTT
CASSPRGAVNTGELFF